These T cell receptor beta chains were read from a single sample in a study of cytotoxic CD8 clonotypes in ibrutinib-treated CLL. Generated by immunoSEQ multiplex PCR, the TCRdb table keeps only in-frame clones and is missing some. This table has over 250,000 clones, 60% to 80% appearing once. The material was PBMCs, obtained at disease progression, from a patient treated with ibrutinib. The origin of the receptors is a human donor with chronic lymphocytic leukemia. Each CDR3 is given with its conserved first and last residue. D genes are given only for firm matches. Size values are once, few and many counts, or a class for expanded clones, and some rows have none.

d_call j_call clone_size v_call cdr3_aa cdr3_nt
- TRBJ1-3 - TRBV5-1 CASTDGSGNTIYF TGCGCCAGCACAGACGGCTCTGGAAACACCATATATTTT
- TRBJ2-2 - TRBV6-5 CASSRDLNTGELFF TGTGCCAGCAGTCGCGACTTGAACACCGGGGAGCTGTTTTTT
TRBD2 TRBJ2-5 - TRBV10-1 CASSATAGGETQYF TGCGCCAGCAGTGCAACAGCGGGAGGAGAGACCCAGTACTTC
- TRBJ2-2 - TRBV11-2 CASSLGVGGELFF TGTGCCAGCAGCTTAGGTGTCGGCGGGGAGCTGTTTTTT
TRBD2 TRBJ2-2 - TRBV7-9 CASSHFGAGVNTGELFF TGTGCCAGCAGCCACTTCGGAGCGGGGGTGAACACCGGGGAGCTGTTTTTT
- TRBJ2-2 - TRBV11-3 CASSLGGVADTGELFF TGTGCCAGCAGCTTAGGGGGCGTTGCGGACACCGGGGAGCTGTTTTTT
TRBD1 TRBJ1-5 - TRBV6-5 CASRPTGGPSQPQHF TGTGCCAGCAGGCCCACAGGGGGCCCCTCTCAGCCCCAGCATTTT
TRBD1 TRBJ2-2 - TRBV6-1 CASRLLQGAELFF TGTGCCAGCAGATTACTACAGGGGGCTGAGCTGTTTTTT
- TRBJ2-7 few TRBV5-4 CASSLGLGEQYF TGTGCCAGCAGCCTAGGGTTAGGCGAGCAGTACTTC
- TRBJ1-5 - TRBV5-4 CASSLAGDQPQHF TGTGCCAGCAGCTTGGCGGGCGATCAGCCCCAGCATTTT
- TRBJ2-7 - TRBV9 CASTRDTGYEQYF TGTGCCAGCACCCGGGACACCGGATACGAGCAGTACTTC
TRBD1 TRBJ2-3 once TRBV5-5 CASSSGTGGSLTDTQYF TGTGCCAGCAGCTCCGGGACAGGGGGTTCCCTCACAGATACGCAGTATTTT
- TRBJ1-1 - TRBV7-8 CASSPSRGNTEAFF TGTGCCAGCAGCCCGTCCCGGGGAAACACTGAAGCTTTCTTT
- TRBJ2-2 - TRBV5-1 CASSLEPTGELFF TGCGCCAGCAGCTTGGAACCGACCGGGGAGCTGTTTTTT
- TRBJ2-7 - TRBV9 CASSVENREYEQYF TGTGCCAGCAGCGTAGAGAACAGGGAGTACGAGCAGTACTTC
- TRBJ2-3 - TRBV5-6 CASSVIQNTDTQYF TGTGCCAGCAGCGTAATACAAAACACAGATACGCAGTATTTT
TRBD1 TRBJ2-5 - TRBV9 CASSSRDSLWQETQYF TGTGCCAGCAGCTCAAGGGACAGCCTCTGGCAAGAGACCCAGTACTTC
- TRBJ2-7 - TRBV19 CASAHVGKRYEQYF TGTGCCAGCGCCCACGTGGGGAAACGCTACGAGCAGTACTTC
- TRBJ1-3 few TRBV2 CASSEAQTSGTGNTIYF TGTGCCAGCAGTGAAGCGCAAACCTCGGGAACTGGAAACACCATATATTTT
- TRBJ2-1 - TRBV7-9 CASSLALADYNEQFF TGTGCCAGCAGCTTAGCTTTAGCGGACTACAATGAGCAGTTCTTC
- TRBJ2-4 few TRBV7-9 CASSSTGRLAKNIQYF TGTGCCAGCAGCTCCACAGGGAGACTAGCCAAAAACATTCAGTACTTC
- TRBJ1-3 - TRBV29-1 CSVSLQDTIYF TGCAGCGTTTCACTCCAGGACACCATATATTTT
TRBD2 TRBJ2-7 - TRBV11-3 CASSLDGGRVHEQYF TGTGCCAGCAGCTTAGATGGCGGGAGGGTCCACGAGCAGTACTTC
- TRBJ2-7 - TRBV27 CASSLEAGFEQYF TGTGCCAGCAGTTTGGAAGCAGGGTTCGAGCAGTACTTC
TRBD1 TRBJ1-5 - TRBV5-4 CASSLAGGRQPQHF TGTGCCAGCAGCTTGGCAGGGGGCCGCCAGCCCCAGCATTTT
TRBD2 TRBJ2-7 few TRBV10-3 CATSTSGYTNSYEQYF TGTGCCACCTCGACTAGCGGGTACACAAACTCCTACGAGCAGTACTTC
- TRBJ2-7 - TRBV29-1 CSGGGSYEQYF TGCAGCGGCGGCGGCTCCTACGAGCAGTACTTC
- TRBJ1-3 - TRBV6-1 CASSEYLNGNSGNTIYF TGTGCCAGCAGTGAATATTTGAACGGCAACTCTGGAAACACCATATATTTT
- TRBJ2-1 - TRBV5-1 CASSLWSGNNEQFF TGCGCCAGCAGCTTGTGGAGCGGCAACAATGAGCAGTTCTTC
- TRBJ1-1 - TRBV9 CASSPEWTNTEAFF TGTGCCAGCAGCCCCGAATGGACAAACACTGAAGCTTTCTTT
- TRBJ2-7 few TRBV25-1 CASSLKGYEQYF TGTGCCAGCAGTTTAAAGGGGTACGAGCAGTACTTC
TRBD2 TRBJ2-1 - TRBV9 CASSVRSLAAYNEQFF TGTGCCAGCAGCGTAAGATCCCTAGCGGCATACAATGAGCAGTTCTTC
- TRBJ2-2 - TRBV27 CASSLRSRITGELFF TGTGCCAGCAGTTTAAGATCGCGGATAACCGGGGAGCTGTTTTTT
TRBD2 TRBJ2-5 few TRBV5-1 CASSLMGLVVGSETQYF TGCGCCAGCAGCTTGATGGGACTAGTGGTCGGTAGTGAGACCCAGTACTTC
TRBD2 TRBJ2-1 - TRBV7-9 CASSLDGGAILNEQFF TGTGCCAGCAGCTTAGACGGGGGGGCCATCCTCAATGAGCAGTTCTTC
- TRBJ2-3 - TRBV5-1 CASSFTGDTDTQYF TGCGCCAGCAGCTTTACAGGTGACACAGATACGCAGTATTTT
- TRBJ2-5 few TRBV20-1 CSGTAKETQYF TGCAGTGGGACCGCCAAAGAGACCCAGTACTTC
TRBD1 TRBJ1-1 - TRBV9 CASSVVGQGFMNTEAFF TGTGCCAGCAGCGTAGTCGGACAGGGGTTCATGAACACTGAAGCTTTCTTT
TRBD1 TRBJ2-1 - TRBV11-3 CASSFGQGNEQFF TGTGCCAGCAGCTTCGGACAGGGCAATGAGCAGTTCTTC
- TRBJ1-5 - TRBV1 CTTCDNCNQPQHF TGCACCACCTGTGACAATTGCAATCAGCCCCAGCATTTT